One and the same sample provided the 6 T cell receptor beta chains below, sequenced in a study of beta chain features in type 1 diabetes (dated by TCRdb to the late 2010s). Library creation used the immunoSEQ multiplex PCR assay. The entire amount of isolated RNA was reverse transcribed using the High Capacity cDNA Reverse Transcription Kit, so the sequenced TCRB transcripts were expressed ones. TCRdb took over this immuneACCESS table, retaining in-frame rearrangements with V and J assigned. Such tables are incomplete; in checked studies, under half of the missing clones stem from an unresolved V gene, and the remainder is unexplained. The sample yields 330,000 or so clones; about 19% were counted once. Of the sample, around 0.04% is held by the ten largest clones. The sequenced sample consisted of naive CD4+ T cells from blood. In the paper's terms, the cell subset or site label means: true naive CD4+ T cells. The receptors originated from a young woman in good health.

There are a few counts of this clone. The chain couples TRBV30 to TRBJ1-5; 8 bases match TRBD1. V trimming: 2 bases; J trimming: 4 bases; junction bases outside the gene matches: 7. Per germline, CDR1 GTSNPN and CDR2 SVGIG (reference sequence). The CDR3 consists of 15 residues. The CDR3 sequence is CAWSLGQGLNQPQHF. Written as DNA, the CDR3 is TGTGCCTGGAGTCTCGGACAGGGTTTGAATCAGCCCCAGCATTTT.

This clone showed up just a few times. The chain has TRBV4-1 and TRBJ1-5, with D tentatively TRBD1 (6 bases). The V end lost 5 bases, the J end lost 0 bases, and 14 bases lay between the germline ends. This CDR3 has 16 residues. Per the germline V gene, CDR1 is MGHRA and CDR2 is YSYEKL. CDR3: CASSERTVYSNQPQHF. CDR3 in DNA: TGCGCCAGCAGCGAACGGACAGTCTATAGCAATCAGCCCCAGCATTTT.

This chain links TRBV2 with TRBJ2-1, with TRBD1 identical over 7 bases. Unmatched junction bases numbered 11, after V lost 4 bases and J lost 8 bases. The CDR3 is made up of 15 amino acids. CDR1 and CDR2 (germline): SNHLY, FYNNEI. This chain's CDR3 is CASSVRRQGSHEQFF. The CDR3 nucleotides read TGTGCCAGCAGTGTAAGGAGACAGGGTTCGCATGAGCAGTTCTTC.

The chain couples TRBV9 to TRBJ2-4, with 7 nucleotides matching TRBD2. The CDR3 loop spans 13 amino acids. V lost 0 bases to trimming and J lost 6 bases; unmatched junction nucleotides: 0. CDR1 is SGDLS and CDR2 is YYNGEE in the germline V gene. The CDR3 bases are TGTGCCAGCAGCGTAGCGGGGGGAAACATTCAGTACTTC. As protein: CASSVAGGNIQYF.

V is TRBV9 and J is TRBJ2-1; TRBD2 agrees at 9 bases. The CDR3 has 14 residues. The trim removed 3 bases at V and 7 bases at J, leaving 5 bases unmatched. The V gene's germline CDR1 is SGDLS and CDR2 YYNGEE. CDR3 bases: TGTGCCAGCAGCGCAAATAGCGGGAGTAATGAGCAGTTCTTC. Protein: CASSANSGSNEQFF.

This rearrangement joins TRBV4-1 to TRBJ1-2; the D gene is possibly TRBD1 (6 bases). The germline V gene encodes CDR1 MGHRA and CDR2 YSYEKL. The CDR3 sequence is 15 residues long. V was clipped by 0 bases and J by 4 bases, with 12 bases between them. The CDR3 coding sequence is TGCGCCAGCAGCCAAGAGCAGCCCAGGGGCTATGGCTACACCTTC. This gives the protein CASSQEQPRGYGYTF.